These T cell receptor beta chains were read from a single sample in a study of sequential checkpoint blockade in melanoma. TCRdb's copy holds only in-frame clones and misses some; the assay was immunoSEQ multiplex PCR. Of roughly 4,000 clones listed, roughly 19% are singletons. The sample in question was tumor tissue (inferred from file names), obtained from a patient given nivolumab and ipilimumab in sequence. Source of these receptors: a human donor with melanoma. CDR3s include the opening cysteine and the closing phenylalanine or tryptophan. Each record gives: V gene, D gene, J gene, clone size, CDR3 DNA, CDR3 protein. D genes are given only for firm matches. Clone size is stated in some rows and not others, as once, few, many or a class when expanded.

>TRBV19|TRBD2|TRBJ2-2|.
TGTGCCAGTAGTATCGGCGGGGGGACCGGGGAGCTGTTTTTT
CASSIGGGTGELFF
>TRBV5-1|.|TRBJ2-2|.
TGCGCCAGCAGCTTGCTTACCGGTTTGACCGGGGAGCTGTTTTTT
CASSLLTGLTGELFF
>TRBV28|.|TRBJ1-4|.
TGTGCCAGCAGTTTGTCGGGGATTAATGAAAAACTGTTTTTT
CASSLSGINEKLFF
>TRBV11-3|.|TRBJ1-2|many
TGTGCCAGCAGCTTGGAGGTTTATGGAGGGAGGGGGAACTATGGCTACACCTTC
CASSLEVYGGRGNYGYTF
>TRBV11-3|.|TRBJ2-7|many
TGTGCCAGCAGCTCCCCACTAGTTAGCTACGAGCAGTACTTC
CASSSPLVSYEQYF
>TRBV11-3|.|TRBJ1-2|many
TGTGCCAGCAGCGAAAACTTTGGGGCTAACTATGGCTACACCTTC
CASSENFGANYGYTF
>TRBV5-1|TRBD2|TRBJ2-3|.
TGCGCCAGCAGCTTAACAGCGGGGCGCACAGATACGCAGTATTTT
CASSLTAGRTDTQYF
>TRBV29-1|.|TRBJ1-4|.
TGCAGTGCCCGATTTGGGGGTGAAAAACTGTTTTTT
CSARFGGEKLFF
>TRBV6-8|TRBD1|TRBJ2-1|few
TGTGCCAGCAGTGTCTCCGGGACAGGGACACTCAATGAGCAGTTCTTC
CASSVSGTGTLNEQFF
>TRBV6-8|TRBD1|TRBJ1-1|medium-sized
TGTGCCAGCAGTAACTGGGACAGGGAGAACACTGAAGCTTTCTTT
CASSNWDRENTEAFF
>TRBV6-8|TRBD1|TRBJ2-2|medium-sized
TGTGCCAGCAGTCCCCACAACCGATTCCGGGACAGGCCCACCGGGGAGCTGTTTTTT
CASSPHNRFRDRPTGELFF
>TRBV18|.|TRBJ2-1|.
TGTGCCAGCTCACCGGGCAGGAACAATGAGCAGTTCTTC
CASSPGRNNEQFF
>TRBV6-8|TRBD1|TRBJ1-2|.
TGTGCCATCAGTTTGGACAGGGGGCGCGGGGGCTACACCTTC
CAISLDRGRGGYTF
>TRBV11-3|.|TRBJ2-3|few
TGTGCTAGCAGCTTAGGGGTGGGCTCAGATACGCAGTATTTT
CASSLGVGSDTQYF
>TRBV6-8|TRBD1|TRBJ1-2|medium-sized
TGTGCCATCAGACCAAGGGACAGCCTGAACTATGGCTACACCTTC
CAIRPRDSLNYGYTF
>TRBV10-2|.|TRBJ2-1|.
TGCGCCAGCAGTGATTCCTTCCGGGACTTCCCTCGTGGGGGTGAGCAGTTCTTC
CASSDSFRDFPRGGEQFF
>TRBV19|.|TRBJ2-7|.
TGTGCCAGTAGTATGTCATTAGTACAAGCCTACGAGCAGTACTTC
CASSMSLVQAYEQYF
>TRBV28|.|TRBJ1-3|few
TGTGCCAGCAGTTTATCTGAGGGGGATGGAAACACCATATATTTT
CASSLSEGDGNTIYF
>TRBV11-3|.|TRBJ2-5|many
TGTGCCAGCAGCCCTCCGGCGGGGCGACAAGAGACCCAGTACTTC
CASSPPAGRQETQYF
>TRBV9|.|TRBJ1-2|.
TGTGCCAGCAGCAAGAGGGGTAATGGCTACACCTTC
CASSKRGNGYTF
>TRBV5-1|.|TRBJ1-1|.
TGCGCCAGCGGGGGGGGCCAAGTGAACACTGAAGCTTTCTTT
CASGGGQVNTEAFF
>TRBV9|.|TRBJ1-2|few
TGTGCCAGCAGTGAAGGGGCCCATCTTGGCACCTTC
CASSEGAHLGTF